The rows below give T cell receptor beta chains drawn from one sample of a study of blood T cell repertoires in COVID-19. Here immunoSEQ multiplex PCR was the method, and the copy in TCRdb shows in-frame clones only, minus some. This table has roughly 49,000 clones, around four fifths appearing once. The material sequenced was peripheral blood. All receptors come from a human donor in a cohort sampled during active COVID-19. Each CDR3 is given with its conserved first and last residue. The order of the fields is clone size, D gene, J gene, V gene, CDR3 DNA, CDR3 protein. A D gene is named only where the DNA matches it firmly. Clone size appears in some rows only: once, few, many, or a class for an expanded clone.

NA	NA	TRBJ1-2	TRBV7-8	TGTGCCAGCAGCGAAAACAGGGCACCCTTCTATGGCTACACCTTC	CASSENRAPFYGYTF
NA	NA	TRBJ1-2	TRBV5-1	TGCGCCAGCAGCTTAGACACTAACTATGGCTACACCTTC	CASSLDTNYGYTF
few	NA	TRBJ1-2	TRBV5-4	TGTGCCAGCAGCTTGGCTCCAGGGGCGACATCGAGATGGGGCTACACCTTC	CASSLAPGATSRWGYTF
NA	TRBD1	TRBJ1-1	TRBV19	TGTGCCAGCTGGGACAGGGAAGGGACTGAAGCTTTCTTT	CASWDREGTEAFF
NA	TRBD1	TRBJ1-2	TRBV7-2	TGTGCCAGCAGCTTAGAATTAGGAGGGGGCGCGAGGGATGGCTACACCTTC	CASSLELGGGARDGYTF
few	NA	TRBJ2-7	TRBV23-1	TGCGCCAGCAGTCAATTGATTGCCAGGGGGGACGACGAGCAGTACTTC	CASSQLIARGDDEQYF
few	TRBD1	TRBJ1-4	TRBV4-2	TGTGCCAGCAGCCAGGACCCCGGGACAGGGAATGAAAAACTGTTTTTT	CASSQDPGTGNEKLFF
NA	NA	TRBJ2-7	TRBV6-2/TRBV6-3	TGTGCCAGCAGTCACAGCTACGAGCAGTACTTC	CASSHSYEQYF
NA	TRBD1	TRBJ1-4	TRBV5-1	TGCGCCAGCAGCCCTGACCCGGGACAGCTTAATGAAAAACTGTTTTTT	CASSPDPGQLNEKLFF
NA	TRBD1	TRBJ1-2	TRBV19	TGTGCCAGTAGTATTACCGGGACAGGGACCTATGGCTACACCTTC	CASSITGTGTYGYTF
NA	TRBD1	TRBJ1-1	TRBV4-3	TGCGCCAGCAGCCAACCGACTGTAGGGACAGCGAACACTGAAGCTTTCTTT	CASSQPTVGTANTEAFF
NA	TRBD2	TRBJ2-3	TRBV19	TGTGCCAGTAGTATAGATCACACTAGCGGGGGCCGTCTTACGCAGTATTTT	CASSIDHTSGGRLTQYF
NA	NA	TRBJ1-6	TRBV7-2	TGTGCCAGCAACCTGGGGGCGGGGGCTGCACCCCTCCACTTT	CASNLGAGAAPLHF
NA	TRBD2	TRBJ2-1	TRBV5-1	TGCGCCAGCAGCTTCAGCGGGGGGGCTTTTAATGAGCAGTTCTTC	CASSFSGGAFNEQFF
NA	NA	TRBJ1-5	TRBV29-1	TGCAGCGTTGAAGCTCTACAGATCAATCAGCCCCAGCATTTT	CSVEALQINQPQHF
NA	NA	TRBJ1-1	TRBV19	TGTGCCAGTAGTAGCAGCGTACCTTGGAACACTGAAGCTTTCTTT	CASSSSVPWNTEAFF
once	TRBD1	TRBJ1-5	TRBV5-6	TGTGCCAGCAGCTTGTACAGGGGGCTCAATCAGCCCCAGCATTTT	CASSLYRGLNQPQHF
NA	NA	TRBJ1-5	TRBV5-1	TGCGCCAGCAGCTCAGGGGCCAGCCCCAATCAGCCCCAGCATTTT	CASSSGASPNQPQHF
NA	TRBD1	TRBJ2-7	TRBV11-3	TGTGCCAGCAGCCCCGGGACAGGGGCGGGCGAGCAGTACTTC	CASSPGTGAGEQYF
once	TRBD1	TRBJ1-1	TRBV5-1	TGCGCCAGCAGCTTTTCTTCTGGGCAGGGGGACACTGAAGCTTTCTTT	CASSFSSGQGDTEAFF
NA	NA	TRBJ2-7	TRBV19	TGTGCCAGTAAAGCCCACCTTGAGGTTTCGGGGGAATATCGGTACGAGCAGTACTTC	CASKAHLEVSGEYRYEQYF
NA	TRBD1	TRBJ2-3	TRBV5-4	TGTGCCAGCAGCCGGGACAGGAGTGCAGATACGCAGTATTTT	CASSRDRSADTQYF
NA	TRBD1	TRBJ1-1	TRBV3-1/TRBV3-2	TGTGCCAGCAGCCACGACAGGGGGTTCTCTGAAGCTTTCTTT	CASSHDRGFSEAFF
NA	NA	TRBJ2-3	TRBV7-2	TGTGCCAGCAGCTTATCCAGGGCAGCAGATACGCAGTATTTT	CASSLSRAADTQYF
NA	NA	TRBJ2-7	TRBV3-1/TRBV3-2	TGTGCCAGCAGCCAAGTCTGGAGTTCCGAGCAGTACTTC	CASSQVWSSEQYF
once	NA	TRBJ2-7	TRBV5-1	TGCGCCAGCGCAATCTCCCTAGCAGGATCCTACGAGCAGTACTTC	CASAISLAGSYEQYF
NA	TRBD2	TRBJ2-7	TRBV6-2/TRBV6-3	TGTGCCAGCAGTCAAGGACTAGCCGGCGAGCAGTACTTC	CASSQGLAGEQYF
NA	TRBD2	TRBJ2-7	TRBV6-5	TGTGCCAGCAGTTACACTAGCGGGGGGTCCTACGAGCAGTACTTC	CASSYTSGGSYEQYF
NA	TRBD1	TRBJ1-5	TRBV28	TGTGCCAGCAGAGAAGGGGACAGGGTACCCTATAGCAATCAGCCCCAGCATTTT	CASREGDRVPYSNQPQHF
NA	NA	TRBJ1-4	TRBV19	TGTGCCAGTAGTACAGGGGAATCTAATGAAAAACTGTTTTTT	CASSTGESNEKLFF
once	NA	TRBJ1-1	TRBV20-1	TGCAGAACAGGGAAGAACACTGAAGCTTTCTTT	CRTGKNTEAFF
NA	NA	TRBJ1-5	TRBV7-2	TGTGCCAGCAGCCCGTCCTTCTCATCCCTCGTGGCGGGGCAGCCCCAGCATTTT	CASSPSFSSLVAGQPQHF
NA	NA	TRBJ1-5	TRBV6-4	TGTGCCAGCCACATTTATCAGCCCCAGCATTTT	CASHIYQPQHF
NA	NA	TRBJ2-1	TRBV15	TGTGCCACCAGCAGAGATTATACAGGAGGGAATGAGCAGTTCTTC	CATSRDYTGGNEQFF
few	TRBD1	TRBJ1-2	TRBV6-4	TGTGCCAGCAGTGACTCAGGGGGACAGGGACCTAACTATGGCTACACCTTC	CASSDSGGQGPNYGYTF
NA	NA	TRBJ2-7	TRBV12-3/TRBV12-4	TGTGCCAGCAGTTTCGCCTACGAGCAGTACTTC	CASSFAYEQYF
NA	TRBD2	TRBJ2-1	TRBV9	TGTGCCAGCTCACCTCGGGAGGGAAGCTACAATGAGCAGTTCTTC	CASSPREGSYNEQFF
NA	TRBD1	TRBJ1-2	TRBV11-2	TGTGCCAGCAGCCCCACTGGACAGGCCAAGGGCTACACCTTC	CASSPTGQAKGYTF
NA	TRBD1	TRBJ2-7	TRBV10-3	TGTGCCATCAGTGCGACCCCCGGGACAGGGGAGAGCTCCTACGAGCAGTACTTC	CAISATPGTGESSYEQYF